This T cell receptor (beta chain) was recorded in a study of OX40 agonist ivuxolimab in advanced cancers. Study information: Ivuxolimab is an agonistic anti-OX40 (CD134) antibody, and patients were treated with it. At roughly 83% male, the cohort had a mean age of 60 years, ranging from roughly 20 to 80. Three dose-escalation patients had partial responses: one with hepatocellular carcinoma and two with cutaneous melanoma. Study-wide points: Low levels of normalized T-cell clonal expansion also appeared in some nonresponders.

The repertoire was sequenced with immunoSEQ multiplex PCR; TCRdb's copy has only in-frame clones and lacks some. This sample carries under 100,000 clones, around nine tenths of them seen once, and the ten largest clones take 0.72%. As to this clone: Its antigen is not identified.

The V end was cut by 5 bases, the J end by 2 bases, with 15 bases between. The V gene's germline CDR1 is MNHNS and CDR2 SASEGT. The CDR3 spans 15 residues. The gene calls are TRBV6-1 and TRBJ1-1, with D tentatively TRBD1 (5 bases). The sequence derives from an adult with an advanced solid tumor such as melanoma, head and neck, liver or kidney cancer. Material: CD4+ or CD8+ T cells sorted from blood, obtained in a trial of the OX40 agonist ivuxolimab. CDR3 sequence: CASSQDGGINTEAFF. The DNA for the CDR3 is TGTGCCAGCAGTCAGGACGGGGGAATCAACACTGAAGCTTTCTTT.